Presented here are 31 T cell receptor beta chains from one specimen sequenced in a study of blood T cell repertoires in COVID-19. Profiling relied on immunoSEQ multiplex PCR, and the TCRdb table lists in-frame clones only, not all of them. Counted here are around 200,000 clones, 75% to 90% occurring once; the ten biggest clones make up roughly 6%. The sequenced sample was PBMCs or T cells enriched from blood (not recorded which). These receptors all stem from a middle-aged man who had recovered from COVID-19.

V gene TRBV28 combines with J gene TRBJ2-6; 10 bases are a match to TRBD1. Germline assignment: CDR1 MDHEN and CDR2 SYDVKM. With V trimmed by 7 bases and J by 4 bases, 7 bases remained unmatched. The CDR3 has 16 residues. CDR3 DNA sequence: TGTGCCAGCACCCCCGGGACAGGGGTCGGGGCCAACGTCCTGACTTTC. This gives the protein CASTPGTGVGANVLTF. Variable domain in full (rest from reference TRBV28 and TRBJ2-6): DVKVTQSSRYLVKRTGEKVFLECVQDMDHENMFWYRQDPGLGLRLIYFSYDVKMKEKGDIPEGYSVSREKKERFSLILESASTNQTSMYLCASTPGTGVGANVLTFGAGSRLTVL.

The gene calls are TRBV11-3 and TRBJ2-7; D remains ambiguous. Trimming pared 1 base from V and 4 bases from J, leaving 14 bases between. CDR1 is SGHNT, CDR2 YENEEA, per germline. The CDR3 length is 15 residues. The CDR3 protein is CASSLGESPRYEQYF. The CDR3 coding sequence is TGTGCCAGCAGCTTAGGTGAATCTCCGAGGTACGAGCAGTACTTC. The full variable domain, in which reference TRBV11-3 and TRBJ2-7 provide the parts outside the CDR3, is EAGVVQSPRYKIIEKKQPVAFWCNPISGHNTLYWYLQNLGQGPELLIRYENEEAVDDSQLPKDRFSAERLKGVDSTLKIQPAELGDSAVYLCASSLGESPRYEQYFGPGTRLTVT.

CDR3 nucleotide sequence: TGTGCCAGCAGAGTAACAGGGGGCGGCAATCAGCCCCAGCATTTT. It specifies CASRVTGGGNQPQHF. The V call is TRBV2, the J call TRBJ1-5; 9 bases match TRBD1. Germline assignment: CDR1 SNHLY and CDR2 FYNNEI. After removal of 6 bases from V and 2 bases from J, the junction contained 5 bases not matched to a gene. CDR3 size: 15 residues.

The chain uses TRBV18 and TRBJ2-1; D is possibly TRBD2 (5 bases). Per the germline V gene, CDR1 is KGHSH and CDR2 is LQKENI. Trimming cost V 2 bases and J 8 bases, with 13 bases left between them. The CDR3 contains 14 residues. In DNA form, the CDR3 reads TGTGCCAGCTCACCAGGCCCCGCCGGGGATGAGCAGTTCTTC. It yields the protein CASSPGPAGDEQFF.

V and J are TRBV5-6 and TRBJ2-3, with D unclear. The CDR3 consists of 16 residues. Trimming cost V 1 base and J 0 bases, with 12 bases left between them. Germline CDR1 is SGHDT and CDR2 is YYEEEE. The CDR3 region is CASSLKRASSTDTQYF. The CDR3 nucleotides read TGTGCCAGCAGCTTGAAGAGAGCCTCTAGCACAGATACGCAGTATTTT.

The chain recombines TRBV12-3 or TRBV12-4 with TRBJ2-5; D is possibly TRBD1 (5 bases). The CDR3 totals 13 residues. V shed 3 bases and J shed 9 bases, with 14 bases lying between them. CDR3 sequence reads: CASSFQGPEAQYF. The CDR3 DNA reads as TGTGCCAGCAGTTTTCAGGGCCCCGAGGCCCAGTACTTC.

The gene calls are TRBV5-6 and TRBJ1-6, with D tentatively TRBD1 (5 bases). Trimming pared 0 bases from V and 8 bases from J, leaving 12 bases between. This CDR3 contains 15 residues. CDR1 SGHDT and CDR2 YYEEEE come from the germline V gene. The CDR3 sequence: CASSLDQGGYSPLHF. The CDR3 DNA reads TGTGCCAGCAGCTTGGACCAGGGTGGATATTCACCCCTCCACTTT. Combining the CDR3 with reference TRBV5-6 and TRBJ1-6 gives the whole variable domain DAGVTQSPTHLIKTRGQQVTLRCSPKSGHDTVSWYQQALGQGPQFIFQYYEEEERQRGNFPDRFSGHQFPNYSSELNVNALLLGDSALYLCASSLDQGGYSPLHFGNGTRLTVT.

The chain couples TRBV19 to TRBJ2-1, with D unclear. The CDR3 sequence is 16 residues long. V lost 3 bases to trimming and J lost 0 bases, with 12 bases between them. The germline gives CDR1 LNHDA, CDR2 SQIVND (reference sequence). In nucleotides, the CDR3 is TGTGCCAGTAGTATTCCTGGTTCCGGCTCCTACAATGAGCAGTTCTTC. This sequence encodes CASSIPGSGSYNEQFF.

This clone was seen only once. The chain recombines TRBV30 with TRBJ2-5; D perhaps matches TRBD2 (6 bases). The V gene's germline CDR1 is GTSNPN and CDR2 SVGIG (reference sequence). The CDR3 is 13 amino acids. Trimming cost V 2 bases and J 5 bases, with 12 bases left between them. CDR3 protein: CAWSRSGAETQYF. As DNA, the CDR3 is TGTGCCTGGAGTCGGTCGGGAGCGGAGACCCAGTACTTC.

The chain combines TRBV7-9 with TRBJ2-7; 8 bases map to TRBD1. Trimming at V came to 5 bases and at J to 2 bases, leaving 8 bases not matched to a gene. The CDR3 has 15 amino acids. Germline lookup yields CDR1 SEHNR and CDR2 FQNEAQ (reference sequence). The CDR3 nucleotides read TGTGCCAGCAGCCCTCTAGGGACAGGAGCCTACGAGCAGTACTTC. Its protein is CASSPLGTGAYEQYF.

The genes are TRBV2 and TRBJ2-7, with D unclear. V gave up 4 bases and J gave up 6 bases, with 13 bases separating them. Germline values: CDR1 SNHLY, CDR2 FYNNEI. The CDR3 is 13 amino acids. The CDR3 coding sequence is TGTGCCAGCAGTGTTGCCGTATCACTCGAGCAGTACTTC. Encoded protein: CASSVAVSLEQYF.

This clone was seen only a few times. The chain couples TRBV5-1 to TRBJ2-5; 16 nucleotides align to TRBD2. With 4 bases clipped from V and 11 bases from J, the junction kept 5 bases outside the gene matches. The CDR3 is made up of 14 amino acids. CDR1 and CDR2 (germline): SGHRS, YFSETQ. The CDR3 nucleotides are TGCGCCAGCAGCCCGGGACTAGCGGGGGGGCCACAGTACTTC. Protein sequence: CASSPGLAGGPQYF.

V and J are TRBV19 and TRBJ2-5; D call uncertain. CDR3 length equals 13 residues. V gave up 1 base and J gave up 1 base, with 4 bases separating them. Looked up from germline, CDR1 is LNHDA and CDR2 is SQIVND (reference sequence). The CDR3 DNA is TGTGCCAGTAGTATAGTCGGCCAAGAGACCCAGTACTTC. Protein sequence: CASSIVGQETQYF.

The chain couples TRBV18 to TRBJ1-6; 8 positions agree with TRBD1. CDR1 and CDR2 from the germline V gene are KGHSH and LQKENI. CDR3 length: 13 amino acids. The V gene end was trimmed by 2 bases and the J gene end by 9 bases; junction bases not matched to a gene: 0. The CDR3 region has the DNA TGTGCCAGCTCACCAGGACAGGGTTCACCCCTCCACTTT. It translates to CASSPGQGSPLHF.

Many counts were recorded for this clone. The rearrangement joins TRBV11-2 to TRBJ2-2; D unclear. CDR1 and CDR2 from the germline V gene are SGHAT and FQNNGV. CDR3 length equals 14 residues. The V and J ends lost 3 bases and 0 bases respectively, with 5 bases between them. CDR3 coding DNA: TGTGCCAGCAGCTTTCCCACGAACACCGGGGAGCTGTTTTTT. Its translation is CASSFPTNTGELFF.

The V call is TRBV11-3, the J call TRBJ2-1, with TRBD2 matching 7 bases. Germline loops: CDR1 SGHNT, CDR2 YENEEA. Germline trimming cut 5 bases from V and 5 bases from J; bases unmatched to any gene: 6. CDR3 length equals 14 residues. The CDR3 DNA reads as TGTGCCAGCAGCCGACTAGCCGGAAACAATGAGCAGTTCTTC. The encoded protein is CASSRLAGNNEQFF.

The chain has TRBV5-1 and TRBJ2-2; the D is unclear. The CDR3 is 11 amino acids. Germline V gene sequence: CDR1 SGHRS, CDR2 YFSETQ. Trimming took off 6 bases at V and 8 bases at J, with 8 bases between the two ends. Written as DNA, the CDR3 is TGCGCCAGCACTTACCGGGGGGAGCTGTTTTTT. This codes for CASTYRGELFF.

This chain uses TRBV27 with TRBJ1-6; 7 bases map to TRBD1. Unmatched junction bases numbered 12, after V lost 6 bases and J lost 10 bases. The CDR3 is 15 amino acids. Per germline, CDR1 MNHEY and CDR2 SMNVEV (reference sequence). CDR3 in DNA: TGTGCCAGCAGGGTAGAACAGGGGAGACGATCACCCCTCCACTTT. This sequence encodes CASRVEQGRRSPLHF.

V usage is TRBV5-4 and J usage is TRBJ1-2; 9 positions match TRBD1. Germline lookup yields CDR1 SGHNT and CDR2 YYREEE (reference sequence). The length of the CDR3 is 14 residues. The junction had 3 bases not matched to a gene; V was cut back by 3 bases and J by 3 bases. CDR3 nucleotide sequence: TGTGCCAGCAGCTCGGGACAGGGAGACTATGGCTACACCTTC. Translation: CASSSGQGDYGYTF.

The V and J genes are TRBV11-2 and TRBJ2-2, with 10 bases matching TRBD2. The length of the CDR3 is 15 residues. With V trimmed by 7 bases and J by 2 bases, 4 bases remained unmatched. Looked up from germline, CDR1 is SGHAT and CDR2 is FQNNGV. The CDR3 protein is CASTPLAGNTGELFF. Written as DNA, the CDR3 is TGTGCCAGCACCCCACTAGCGGGAAACACCGGGGAGCTGTTTTTT.

CDR3 nucleotide sequence: TGTGCCATCAGTTACCAGGGGTTCACTAGCACAGATACGCAGTATTTT. Its protein is CAISYQGFTSTDTQYF. The chain carries TRBV10-3 and TRBJ2-3; D might be TRBD1 (6 bases). The CDR3 contains 16 residues. V lost 5 bases and J 0 bases, leaving 15 bases between the germline ends. The germline CDR1 and CDR2 sequences are ENHRY and SYGVKD.

The rearrangement links TRBV28 to TRBJ1-1; 11 bases match TRBD1. This CDR3 contains 15 residues. Germline values: CDR1 MDHEN, CDR2 SYDVKM. V lost 2 bases and J lost 4; bases outside the gene matches: 3. The CDR3 here is CASSLGGTGGTEAFF. The CDR3 DNA reads as TGTGCCAGCAGTTTAGGTGGGACAGGGGGCACTGAAGCTTTCTTT.

The chain combines TRBV7-2 with TRBJ1-2, with 8 bases fitting TRBD1. Germline V gene sequence: CDR1 SGHTA, CDR2 FQGNSA. There are 14 residues in the CDR3. The junction had 6 bases not matched to a gene; V was cut back by 1 base and J by 8 bases. The CDR3 DNA follows: TGTGCCAGCAGCTTAGGGACAGGGAATTCCGGCTACACCTTC. The encoded protein is CASSLGTGNSGYTF. The full variable domain, completed using reference TRBV7-2 and TRBJ1-2, is GAGVSQSPSNKVTEKGKDVELRCDPISGHTALYWYRQSLGQGLEFLIYFQGNSAPDKSGLPSDRFSAERTGGSVSTLTIQRTQQEDSAVYLCASSLGTGNSGYTFGSGTRLTVV.

The chain employs TRBV15 and TRBJ2-2, with D unclear. CDR3 size: 12 residues. Germline CDR1 and CDR2: LNHNV and YYDKDF (reference sequence). Trimming took off 0 bases at V and 8 bases at J, with 4 bases between the two ends. CDR3 DNA sequence: TGTGCCACCAGCAGAGAGTCTGGGGAGCTGTTTTTT. Translating gives CATSRESGELFF.

The CDR3: CASSPRTGGSAEAFF. CDR3 DNA sequence: TGTGCCAGTAGTCCAAGGACAGGGGGTAGCGCTGAAGCTTTCTTT. V gene TRBV19 combines with J gene TRBJ1-1, with 10 positions matching TRBD1. The CDR3 runs 15 residues. CDR1 and CDR2 from the germline V gene are LNHDA and SQIVND (reference sequence). Losses at the gene ends were 5 bases for V and 6 bases for J; bases not matched to a gene: 9.

The chain couples TRBV6-1 to TRBJ1-2; unclear D gene. The V gene lost 2 bases and the J gene lost 8 bases, with 15 bases spanning the gap. This CDR3 is 14 amino acids long. Germline V gives CDR1 MNHNS, CDR2 SASEGT. CDR3 DNA: TGTGCCAGCAGTGAAACCAGAAGAGGGTTCGGCTACACCTTC. Its translation is CASSETRRGFGYTF.

In DNA, the CDR3 is TGTGCCAGCAGCTTCTTACAGACAGGGGTGATCTATGGCTACACCTTC. This encodes CASSFLQTGVIYGYTF. J is TRBJ1-2 and V is TRBV11-2; 8 nucleotides agree with TRBD1. V gave up 3 bases and J gave up 4 bases; unmatched junction bases: 10. Germline V gene data show CDR1 as SGHAT and CDR2 as FQNNGV. CDR3 length: 16 amino acids.

The chain links TRBV28 to TRBJ2-7; 10 bases are shared with TRBD2. With V trimmed by 7 bases and J by 3 bases, 3 bases remained unmatched. Germline V gene lookup returns CDR1 MDHEN and CDR2 SYDVKM. The CDR3 consists of 13 residues. CDR3 protein: CASKAGGIYEQYF. DNA of the CDR3: TGTGCCAGCAAAGCGGGAGGGATCTACGAGCAGTACTTC.

The V and J genes are TRBV19 and TRBJ2-1, with TRBD1 matching 10 bases. The V gene end was trimmed by 3 bases and the J gene end by 9 bases; junction bases not matched to a gene: 20. The germline V gene encodes CDR1 LNHDA and CDR2 SQIVND (reference sequence). The CDR3 runs to 19 residues. The CDR3 here is CASSIRVGTGVLSSSEQFF. In DNA form, the CDR3 reads TGTGCCAGTAGTATTAGGGTTGGGACAGGGGTGCTCTCGAGTTCTGAGCAGTTCTTC. Combining the CDR3 with reference TRBV19 and TRBJ2-1 gives the whole variable domain DGGITQSPKYLFRKEGQNVTLSCEQNLNHDAMYWYRQDPGQGLRLIYYSQIVNDFQKGDIAEGYSVSREKKESFPLTVTSAQKNPTAFYLCASSIRVGTGVLSSSEQFFGPGTRLTVL.

V usage is TRBV15 and J usage is TRBJ2-7, with D tentatively TRBD1 (5 bases). V lost 1 base to trimming and J lost 4 bases, with 8 bases between them. The CDR3 sequence is 13 residues long. Germline CDR1 and CDR2: LNHNV and YYDKDF (reference sequence). For the CDR3, the DNA is TGTGCCACCAGCAGAGCCCAGGGATACGAGCAGTACTTC. Translated, it gives CATSRAQGYEQYF.

The chain links TRBV3-1 (or the pseudogene TRBV3-2) to TRBJ1-3; D call uncertain. CDR1 and CDR2 from the germline V gene are LGHDT and YNNKEL (reference sequence). V was trimmed by 1 base and J by 2 bases, leaving 6 bases between them. This CDR3 contains 14 residues. The CDR3 sequence: CASSQAGTGNTIYF. DNA of the CDR3: TGTGCCAGCAGCCAAGCGGGTACTGGAAACACCATATATTTT.